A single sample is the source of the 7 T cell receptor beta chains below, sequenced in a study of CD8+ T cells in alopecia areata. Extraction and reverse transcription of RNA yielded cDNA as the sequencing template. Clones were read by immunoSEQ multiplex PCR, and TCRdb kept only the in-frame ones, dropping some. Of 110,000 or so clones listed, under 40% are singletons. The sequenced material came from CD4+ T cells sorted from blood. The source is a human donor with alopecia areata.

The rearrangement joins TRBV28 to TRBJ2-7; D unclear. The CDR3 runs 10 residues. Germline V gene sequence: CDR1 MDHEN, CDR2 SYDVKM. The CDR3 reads CASEGYEQYF. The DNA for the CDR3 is TGTGCGAGCGAAGGCTACGAGCAGTACTTC.

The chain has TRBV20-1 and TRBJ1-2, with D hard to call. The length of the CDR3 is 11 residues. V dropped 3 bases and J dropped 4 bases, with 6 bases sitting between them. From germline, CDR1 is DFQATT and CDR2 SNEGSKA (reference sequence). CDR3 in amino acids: CSASFLYGYTF. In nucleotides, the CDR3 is TGCAGTGCTAGTTTCCTCTATGGCTACACCTTC.

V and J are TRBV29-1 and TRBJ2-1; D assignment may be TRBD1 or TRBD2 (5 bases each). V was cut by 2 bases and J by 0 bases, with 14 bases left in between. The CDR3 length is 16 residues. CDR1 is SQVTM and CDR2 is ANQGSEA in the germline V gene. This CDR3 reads CSVESRPGSSYNEQFF. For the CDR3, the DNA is TGCAGCGTTGAATCGCGCCCAGGGAGCTCCTACAATGAGCAGTTCTTC.

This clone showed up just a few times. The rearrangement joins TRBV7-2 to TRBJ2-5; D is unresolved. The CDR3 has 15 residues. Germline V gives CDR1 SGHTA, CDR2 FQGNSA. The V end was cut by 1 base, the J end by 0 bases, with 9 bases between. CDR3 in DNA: TGTGCCAGCAGCTTAGGCCGGCTCAACCAAGAGACCCAGTACTTC. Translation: CASSLGRLNQETQYF.

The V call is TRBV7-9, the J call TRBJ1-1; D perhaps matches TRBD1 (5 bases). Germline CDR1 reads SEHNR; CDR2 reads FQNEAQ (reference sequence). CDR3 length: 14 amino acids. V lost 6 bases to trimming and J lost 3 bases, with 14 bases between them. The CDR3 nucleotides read TGTGCCAGCAGTCTTGGGCAGGGAGACACTGAAGCTTTCTTT. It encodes CASSLGQGDTEAFF.

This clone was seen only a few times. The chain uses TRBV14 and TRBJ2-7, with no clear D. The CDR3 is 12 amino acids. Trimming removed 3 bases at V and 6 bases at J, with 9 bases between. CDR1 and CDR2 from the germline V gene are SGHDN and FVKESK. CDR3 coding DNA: TGTGCCAGCAGCCAGGGCCAGCGCGAGCAGTACTTC. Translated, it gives CASSQGQREQYF.

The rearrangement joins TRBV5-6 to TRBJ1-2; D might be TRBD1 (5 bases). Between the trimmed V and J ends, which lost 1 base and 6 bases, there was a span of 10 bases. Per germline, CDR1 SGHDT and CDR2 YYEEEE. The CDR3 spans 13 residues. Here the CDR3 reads CASSLFRGDGYTF. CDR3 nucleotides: TGTGCCAGCAGCTTGTTTCGAGGGGATGGCTACACCTTC.